This is a list of T cell receptor beta chains from one sample in a study of sequential checkpoint blockade in melanoma. Measured with immunoSEQ multiplex PCR; TCRdb has only the in-frame clones, and not every one. The table includes about 6,000 clones, roughly 21% detected once. This material consisted of tumor tissue (inferred from file names), taken from a patient given nivolumab and ipilimumab in sequence. The receptors derive from a human donor with melanoma. Each CDR3 is given with its conserved first and last residue. Fields, in order: D gene, clone size, V gene, J gene, CDR3 DNA, CDR3 protein. D genes are given only for firm matches. Expanded clones are given a class, and other clones once, few, many or no size at all.

>NA|NA|TRBV6-8|TRBJ2-7
TGTGCCAGCAAACTGGGCTCCTACGAGCAGTACTTC
CASKLGSYEQYF
>NA|few|TRBV28|TRBJ1-5
TGTGCCAGCAGGGGAAGAAATCAGCCCCAGCATTTT
CASRGRNQPQHF
>NA|few|TRBV10-3|TRBJ2-3
TGTGCCAGCCGAAGGAGTAGCAGAGCACCAGATACGCAGTATTTT
CASRRSSRAPDTQYF
>TRBD1|NA|TRBV11-3|TRBJ2-7
TGTGCCAGCAGACGGACAGGGGGCTTTGACTACGAGCAGTACTTC
CASRRTGGFDYEQYF
>NA|NA|TRBV6-8|TRBJ1-6
TGTGCCAGCAGTTACGCGGCTATCTATAATTCACCCCTCCACTTT
CASSYAAIYNSPLHF
>TRBD2|many|TRBV11-3|TRBJ2-3
TGTGCCAGCAGCTCTGGTATTCAGGACGGCGGGAGCATTAGCACAGATACGCAGTATTTT
CASSSGIQDGGSISTDTQYF
>TRBD1|many|TRBV11-3|TRBJ2-2
TGTGCCAGCAGCTTAGGCGGACAGGGCTGGACCGGGGAGCTGTTTTTT
CASSLGGQGWTGELFF
>TRBD1|few|TRBV5-1|TRBJ2-7
TGCGCCAGCAGCCGGGGACAGGGGACGGGCGAGCAGTACTTC
CASSRGQGTGEQYF
>NA|NA|TRBV19|TRBJ2-7
TGTGCCAGTAGTATAGCAGCGGCCGCCTACGAGCAGTACTTC
CASSIAAAAYEQYF
>NA|few|TRBV23-1|TRBJ1-1
TGCGCCAGCAGCTTGGGTTCGCACACTGAAGCTTTCTTT
CASSLGSHTEAFF
>NA|medium-sized|TRBV11-3|TRBJ2-5
TGTGCCAGCAGCTCCCGGGGCTTTCCCGAAGAGACCCAGTACTTC
CASSSRGFPEETQYF
>TRBD1|NA|TRBV18|TRBJ2-1
TGTGCCAGCTCACCCCCCGGGACAGGGAGAGACAATGAGCAGTTCTTC
CASSPPGTGRDNEQFF